The rows below give T cell receptor beta chains drawn from one sample of a study of OX40 agonist ivuxolimab in advanced cancers. Clones were sequenced by immunoSEQ multiplex PCR, and TCRdb holds only the in-frame ones, with some missing. The table shows tens of thousands of clones, with over 80% occurring only once. Specimen: CD4+ or CD8+ T cells sorted from blood, collected in a trial of the OX40 agonist ivuxolimab. Receptors were obtained from an adult with an advanced solid tumor such as melanoma, head and neck, liver or kidney cancer. Both conserved end residues are part of each CDR3. Fields, in order: CDR3 DNA, CDR3 protein, J gene, V gene, D gene, clone size. D genes are given only for firm matches. The size field is filled for only some rows; it gives once, few, many or a size class.

TGTGCCACCCGACAGGGAGTCACCGGGGAGCTGTTTTTT CATRQGVTGELFF TRBJ2-2 TRBV6-1 TRBD1 NA
TGTGCCAGCAGTACCCCGGGGCTAGCGGATTCATGGGAGCAGTTCTTC CASSTPGLADSWEQFF TRBJ2-1 TRBV9 TRBD2 once
TGTGCCAGCAGGTCAGGGGAGGGTTATGGCTACACCTTC CASRSGEGYGYTF TRBJ1-2 TRBV28 NA NA
TGTGCCAGCAGCGATCCCGGGACAGGGCCGGGCTCCTACGAGCAGTACTTC CASSDPGTGPGSYEQYF TRBJ2-7 TRBV7-2 TRBD1 NA
TGCGCCAGCGGACAGGAAGGGGTAAATCAGCCCCAGCATTTT CASGQEGVNQPQHF TRBJ1-5 TRBV4-1 TRBD1 NA
TGTGCCAGCAGTTATGCGACAGGGGGGTCCTACGAGCAGTACTTC CASSYATGGSYEQYF TRBJ2-7 TRBV6-5 TRBD1 NA
TGTGCCAGCACCGACGACGGACTAGCTCAGTCCCAGTACTTC CASTDDGLAQSQYF TRBJ2-5 TRBV7-3 TRBD2 NA
TGTGCCAGCAGTCGATCCGGGACTAGGGTCAATGAGCAGTTCTTC CASSRSGTRVNEQFF TRBJ2-1 TRBV2 TRBD2 NA
TGTGCCAGCATGGAGGTCAATGAGCAGTTCTTC CASMEVNEQFF TRBJ2-1 TRBV2 NA NA
TGTGCCAGCAGTTTTTTACCAGAGAGAAGCAATCAGCCCCAGCATTTT CASSFLPERSNQPQHF TRBJ1-5 TRBV28 NA NA
TGTGCCAGTAGCCCCGGGACGGGAAACTATGGCTACACCTTC CASSPGTGNYGYTF TRBJ1-2 TRBV19 NA once
TGTGCCAGCTCACCACCGTCCCTCACGGCGACTTTCTTT CASSPPSLTATFF TRBJ1-1 TRBV18 NA NA
TGTGCCAGCAGGAGGCAACTAGCTACAATTCGCACTGAAGCTTTCTTT CASRRQLATIRTEAFF TRBJ1-1 TRBV21-1 NA once
TGTGCCAGCAGTGAAGGGTACCTTAATGAAAAACTGTTTTTT CASSEGYLNEKLFF TRBJ1-4 TRBV2 NA NA
TGTGCCAGCAGTTCGACTAGCGGGGGGGGAGAGACCCAGTACTTC CASSSTSGGGETQYF TRBJ2-5 TRBV27 TRBD2 NA
TGCGCCAGCAGCCAAGGACTAGCGGGAGGGCCGTCCTCCTACAATGAGCAGTTCTTC CASSQGLAGGPSSYNEQFF TRBJ2-1 TRBV4-1 TRBD2 NA
TGTGCCAGCGGCCCGGGGGAGTCTACCAATGAAAAACTGTTTTTT CASGPGESTNEKLFF TRBJ1-4 TRBV9 NA NA
TGTGCCAGCAGGCGAGGGGACTTGAGAAATGAGCAGTTCTTC CASRRGDLRNEQFF TRBJ2-1 TRBV11-2 NA NA
TGCGCCAGCAGCCAAGAACGTTACAGTAACACCGGGGAGCTGTTTTTT CASSQERYSNTGELFF TRBJ2-2 TRBV4-1 NA NA
TGTGCCAGCAAAACGGGAACAGCAAACACCGGGGAGCTGTTTTTT CASKTGTANTGELFF TRBJ2-2 TRBV9 NA NA
TGTGCCAGCTCTTCAAACGCGGGACATAGCACAGATACGCAGTATTTT CASSSNAGHSTDTQYF TRBJ2-3 TRBV18 NA NA
TGTGCCAGCAGTTCAAATTCACCCCTCCACTTT CASSSNSPLHF TRBJ1-6 TRBV28 NA NA
TGTGCCAGCAGCTTAATACAGGGGGCAGGGGATACGCAGTATTTT CASSLIQGAGDTQYF TRBJ2-3 TRBV7-3 TRBD1 few
TGTGCCAGCAGTTATAGGGGCAGCTCTGGAAACACCATATATTTT CASSYRGSSGNTIYF TRBJ1-3 TRBV6-5 NA NA
TGTGCCAGCAGCTTGCCGGGATTGGACTATGGCTACACCTTC CASSLPGLDYGYTF TRBJ1-2 TRBV5-8 NA NA
TGTGCCAGCAGTTACAGGCAGGGCCGGACCGGGGAGCTGTTTTTT CASSYRQGRTGELFF TRBJ2-2 TRBV6-5 NA NA
TGTGCCACCAGCAGAATGGGGGCTGAAGCTTTCTTT CATSRMGAEAFF TRBJ1-1 TRBV15 NA large
TGTGCCATCAGTGAGACAGGGGGTGGTAACTCTGGAAACACCATATATTTT CAISETGGGNSGNTIYF TRBJ1-3 TRBV10-3 TRBD1 NA
TGCAGCGTTGAAGGTGGGACTGGTGGCTACACCTTC CSVEGGTGGYTF TRBJ1-2 TRBV29-1 NA once
TGTGCCAGCAGCCAGGGACAGGGGGACTCCGGGGAGCTGTTTTTT CASSQGQGDSGELFF TRBJ2-2 TRBV4-2 TRBD1 NA
TGTGCCAGCATGGGTAATGAAAAACTGTTTTTT CASMGNEKLFF TRBJ1-4 TRBV6-6 NA NA
TGTGCCAGCAGCGCCGGGACTAGCGGCAACACAGATACGCAGTATTTT CASSAGTSGNTDTQYF TRBJ2-3 TRBV11-3 TRBD2 NA
TGTGCCAGCAGCTTGCTGGGAGGGGGGGCGTTGCGCTACAATGAGCAGTTCTTC CASSLLGGGALRYNEQFF TRBJ2-1 TRBV5-4 NA once
TGTGCCTGGCGTCCCGCCCCGGGGACAGGGAACTATGGCTACACCTTC CAWRPAPGTGNYGYTF TRBJ1-2 TRBV30 TRBD1 NA
TGTGCCAGTAGCCCACAGGGAGGTCAGCCCCAGCATTTT CASSPQGGQPQHF TRBJ1-5 TRBV19 NA NA
TGTGCCAGCAGTGAGTCGGGAGTGCGCAATGAGCAGTTCTTC CASSESGVRNEQFF TRBJ2-1 TRBV25-1 NA NA
TGTGCCAGCAGCTTAGCGGGGCGCATTGAGACCCAGTACTTC CASSLAGRIETQYF TRBJ2-5 TRBV25-1 TRBD2 NA
TGTGCCAGTAGTACCAGGTATCAAGAGACCCAGTACTTC CASSTRYQETQYF TRBJ2-5 TRBV19 NA NA
TGTGCCAGCAGTTCTAGCGGGGTGGTGGGAGAGACCCAGTACTTC CASSSSGVVGETQYF TRBJ2-5 TRBV28 TRBD2 NA
TGTGCCAGCAGCGTAGCTCCTAAAGCCGGGGAGCTGTTTTTT CASSVAPKAGELFF TRBJ2-2 TRBV9 NA NA
TGTGCCAGCAGCCCCGGGACTCCGAGCAATCAGCCCCAGCATTTT CASSPGTPSNQPQHF TRBJ1-5 TRBV7-9 NA once
TGTGCCAGCAGTGAAGATGGACTAGCGATATATGACGAGCAGTACTTC CASSEDGLAIYDEQYF TRBJ2-7 TRBV6-1 TRBD2 NA
TGTGCCAGCAGCAAGGAAGGGACCCTGAACACCGGGGAGCTGTTTTTT CASSKEGTLNTGELFF TRBJ2-2 TRBV4-2 NA NA
TGCAGCGTTGAAGGAGGACAGGGGGCAGATACGCAGTATTTT CSVEGGQGADTQYF TRBJ2-3 TRBV29-1 TRBD1 NA
TGTGCCAGCAATCGAGACACCGGGGAGCTGTTTTTT CASNRDTGELFF TRBJ2-2 TRBV2 NA NA
TGTGCCAGCAGTGAAGAAGCATCTAACTATGGCTACACCTTC CASSEEASNYGYTF TRBJ1-2 TRBV2 NA NA
TGTGCCAGCAGCTCCGGGGGCGGGAGAGGAACCGGGGAGCTGTTTTTT CASSSGGGRGTGELFF TRBJ2-2 TRBV13 NA NA
TGTGCCAGCAGCCCCGCCCCGGATGTTGCAACTAATGAAAAACTGTTTTTT CASSPAPDVATNEKLFF TRBJ1-4 TRBV7-4 NA NA
TGTGCCAGCAGCGGCGGACAGGGGGCGCTGGACGATTCACCCCTCCACTTT CASSGGQGALDDSPLHF TRBJ1-6 TRBV9 TRBD1 once
TGTGCCAGCAGGCTCGGCCCTACCTACGAGCAGTACTTC CASRLGPTYEQYF TRBJ2-7 TRBV6-6 NA NA
TGTGCCAGTAGTAGGGTCGGACTAGCCACATACGAGCAGTACTTC CASSRVGLATYEQYF TRBJ2-7 TRBV19 TRBD2 NA
TGTGCCAGCAGCTCCGCCACACGACTAGCGGGGGGCGGGGCCCAGTACTTC CASSSATRLAGGGAQYF TRBJ2-5 TRBV7-6 TRBD2 NA
TGTGCCAGCAGTGAGGTCGGGATCGGCAATCAGCCCCAGCATTTT CASSEVGIGNQPQHF TRBJ1-5 TRBV2 NA NA
TGTGCCAGCAGCGTAGGGGTAGGGGGCGCGGTAGATACGCAGTATTTT CASSVGVGGAVDTQYF TRBJ2-3 TRBV9 TRBD1 NA
TGTGCCAGCAGCTTGGACAGTTCGGATACGCAGTATTTT CASSLDSSDTQYF TRBJ2-3 TRBV5-6 NA NA
TGTGCCAGCAGCTTAGGAGGGGGAGCCAAAAACATTCAGTACTTC CASSLGGGAKNIQYF TRBJ2-4 TRBV5-6 NA NA
TGTGCCAGCTTGGACAGGGCGAACACTGAAGCTTTCTTT CASLDRANTEAFF TRBJ1-1 TRBV2 TRBD1 NA
TGTGCCAGTAGGGTTTCGAACACTGAAGCTTTCTTT CASRVSNTEAFF TRBJ1-1 TRBV19 NA NA